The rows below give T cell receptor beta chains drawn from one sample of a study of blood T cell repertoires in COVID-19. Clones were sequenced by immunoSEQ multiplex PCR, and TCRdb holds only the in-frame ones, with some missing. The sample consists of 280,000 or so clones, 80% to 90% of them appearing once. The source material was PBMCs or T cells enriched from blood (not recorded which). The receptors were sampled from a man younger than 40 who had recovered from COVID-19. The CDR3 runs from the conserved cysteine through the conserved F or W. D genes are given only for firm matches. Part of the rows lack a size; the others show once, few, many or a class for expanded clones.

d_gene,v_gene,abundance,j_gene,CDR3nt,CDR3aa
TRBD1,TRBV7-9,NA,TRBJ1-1,TGTGCCAGCAGCTCGTCCGGGACAGGGGGCTATAATGAAGCTTTCTTT,CASSSSGTGGYNEAFF
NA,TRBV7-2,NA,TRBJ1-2,TGTGCCAGCAGCTTAACGTTTGTTTCGGGGTTCGGCTACACCTTC,CASSLTFVSGFGYTF
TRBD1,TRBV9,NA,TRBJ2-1,TGTGCCAGCAGCGAACGGGACAGCTCCTACAATGAGCAGTTCTTC,CASSERDSSYNEQFF
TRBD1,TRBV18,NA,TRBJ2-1,TGTGCCAGCTCACCACCGACAGGGAGCTACAATGAGCAGTTCTTC,CASSPPTGSYNEQFF
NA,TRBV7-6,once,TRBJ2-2,TGTGCCAGCAGCCCTTTCGGGGGACCTCGACGGACCGGGGAGCTGTTTTTT,CASSPFGGPRRTGELFF
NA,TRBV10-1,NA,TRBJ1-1,TGCGCCAGCAGTGAGTCGATGGGGCCGAACACTGAAGCTTTCTTT,CASSESMGPNTEAFF
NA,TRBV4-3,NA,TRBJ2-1,TGCGCCAGCAGCCCGGACGGGGGAGGTTACAATGAGCAGTTCTTC,CASSPDGGGYNEQFF
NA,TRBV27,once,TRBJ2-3,TGTGCCAGCACCGACATGTTAAGGGGGTACACAGATACGCAGTATTTT,CASTDMLRGYTDTQYF
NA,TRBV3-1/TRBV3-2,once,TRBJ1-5,TGTGCCAGCAGCCCCGGGGGATATAGCAATCAGCCCCAGCATTTT,CASSPGGYSNQPQHF
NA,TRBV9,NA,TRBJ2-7,TGTGCCAGCAGCGCCTTCCCTACCGCCGCGTACTTC,CASSAFPTAAYF
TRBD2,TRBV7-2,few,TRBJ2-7,TGTGCCAGCAGCTGGACTAGCGGGGTCTACGAGCAGTACTTC,CASSWTSGVYEQYF
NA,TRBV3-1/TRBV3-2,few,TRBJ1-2,TGTGCCAGCAGCCAGGGGTTCACTGGACAGAGCTACACCTTC,CASSQGFTGQSYTF
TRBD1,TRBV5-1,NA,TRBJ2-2,TGCGCCAGCAGCCCCGCGGGACAGGGTACCCTAGGAACCGGGGAGCTGTTTTTT,CASSPAGQGTLGTGELFF
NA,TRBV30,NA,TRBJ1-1,TGTGCCTGGATGACCCCAGGTCACACTGAAGCTTTCTTT,CAWMTPGHTEAFF
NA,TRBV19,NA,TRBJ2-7,TGTGCCAGTAGTAAGCCCTCAGGAGGGGCCTACGAGCAGTACTTC,CASSKPSGGAYEQYF
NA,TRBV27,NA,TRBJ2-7,TGTGCCAGCAGTTTAGGTGGAGACCGGGACTCCCTCTCCTACGAGCAGTACTTC,CASSLGGDRDSLSYEQYF
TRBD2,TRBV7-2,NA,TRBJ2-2,TGTGCCAGCAGCTTTTCTAGCGGGGGGACCGGGGAGCTGTTTTTT,CASSFSSGGTGELFF
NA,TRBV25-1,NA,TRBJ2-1,TGTGCCAGCAGTGAAAGGGCGGAGGCCTACAATGAGCAGTTCTTC,CASSERAEAYNEQFF
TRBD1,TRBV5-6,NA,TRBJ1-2,TGTGCCAGCAGCCCTAACAGGGGTAATGGCTATGGCTACACCTTC,CASSPNRGNGYGYTF
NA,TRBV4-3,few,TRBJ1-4,TGCGCCAGCAGCCGAATTACAGGAGCCGGTAATGAAAAACTGTTTTTT,CASSRITGAGNEKLFF
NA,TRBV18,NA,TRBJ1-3,TGTGCCAGCTCACTACAGGGTGTAGGCTCTGGAAACACCATATATTTT,CASSLQGVGSGNTIYF
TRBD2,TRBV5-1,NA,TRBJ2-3,TGCGCCAGCAGCTCACGCTCTAGCGGGGGTCAGAAGCAGTATTTT,CASSSRSSGGQKQYF
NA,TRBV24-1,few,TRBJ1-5,TGTGCCACCAGTGACCAGGACAGAGATCAGCCCCAGCATTTT,CATSDQDRDQPQHF
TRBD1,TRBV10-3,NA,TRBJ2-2,TGTGCCATCAGCGTACAGGGGGAAGGGGTTCGCACCGGGGAGCTGTTTTTT,CAISVQGEGVRTGELFF
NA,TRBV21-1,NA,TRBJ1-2,TGTGCCAGCAGCAAAGCAGGCAGGCACTATGGCTACACCTTC,CASSKAGRHYGYTF
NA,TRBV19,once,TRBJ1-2,TGTGCCAGTAGTACCACGTGGGGGGACCATCAATATGGCTACACCTTC,CASSTTWGDHQYGYTF
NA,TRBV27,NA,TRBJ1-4,TGTGCCAGCAGTCGCATATCGGCGGGACGTTCTGAAAAACTGTTTTTT,CASSRISAGRSEKLFF
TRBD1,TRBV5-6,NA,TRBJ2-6,TGTGCCAGCAGCTGGACAGGGTCTGGGGCCAACGTCCTGACTTTC,CASSWTGSGANVLTF
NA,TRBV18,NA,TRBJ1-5,TGTGCCAGCTCGCGCAGGGAGGATGGGCCCCAGCATTTT,CASSRREDGPQHF
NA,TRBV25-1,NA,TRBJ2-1,TGTGCCAGCAGTGAACCATCCCCGGGCAATGAGCAGTTCTTC,CASSEPSPGNEQFF
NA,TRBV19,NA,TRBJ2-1,TGTGCCAGTAGTATATCTCCCCAAGCGGGTGAGCAGTTCTTC,CASSISPQAGEQFF
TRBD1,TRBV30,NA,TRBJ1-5,TGTGCCTGGACCGCCGGGACAGAAAATCAGCCCCAGCATTTT,CAWTAGTENQPQHF
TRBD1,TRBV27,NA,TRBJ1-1,TGTGCCAGCAGTTTACAGGGGGCGAGCACTGAAGCTTTCTTT,CASSLQGASTEAFF
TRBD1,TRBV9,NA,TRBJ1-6,TGTGCCAGCAGCCCGGGGGACAGGAGCTCCTATAATTCACCCCTCCACTTT,CASSPGDRSSYNSPLHF
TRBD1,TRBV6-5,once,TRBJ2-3,TGTGCCAGCAGTCTGGACAGGGCGAAAGATACGCAGTATTTT,CASSLDRAKDTQYF
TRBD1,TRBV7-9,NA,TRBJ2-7,TGTGCCAGCAGCTTACGACAGGGTTCCTACGAGCAGTACTTC,CASSLRQGSYEQYF
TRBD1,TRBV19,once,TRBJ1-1,TGTGCCACCAGAATTGGACAGGCCGAAGCTTTCTTT,CATRIGQAEAFF
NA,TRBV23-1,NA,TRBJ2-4,TGCGCCAGCAGGGACAGACTAGCCAAAAACATTCAGTACTTC,CASRDRLAKNIQYF